The 3 T cell receptor beta chains below were found in one sample sequenced in a study of Ad26.COV2.S vaccination and SARS-CoV-2 variants. Measured with immunoSEQ multiplex PCR; TCRdb has only the in-frame clones, and not every one. This table holds 350,000 to 450,000 clones, approximately 90% found once. The treatment: roughly 20 received Ad26.COV2.S at low or high dose, single or two shots; 5 received placebo; per-sample allocation not given. Collection of samples fell on day 63 after the first vaccine or placebo injection. Sequenced here: peripheral blood, sampled in a trial of Ad26.COV2.S vaccine versus placebo. These receptors all come from a person aged 18-65 years who received the Ad26.COV2.S COVID-19 vaccine or a placebo.

J is TRBJ2-7 and V is TRBV21-1; the D call of TRBD2 is as the table states it, not checked on the DNA. TRBV21-1 is recorded as a pseudogene. The CDR3 loop spans 17 amino acids. The CDR3 DNA sequence: TGTGCCAGCAGCAAATTGCGAACTACCCCTTCGTACTACGAGCAGTACTTC. The encoded protein is CASSKLRTTPSYYEQYF.

V gene TRBV6-1 combines with J gene TRBJ1-1; no firm D call. V was shortened by 0 bases and J by 4 bases, with 9 bases between the two germline ends. The germline V gene has CDR1 MNHNS and CDR2 SASEGT. The CDR3 contains 14 residues. CDR3 loop: CASSEAGFGTEAFF. The CDR3 coding sequence is TGTGCCAGCAGTGAAGCAGGGTTTGGCACTGAAGCTTTCTTT.

V is TRBV9 and J is TRBJ2-3; 8 nucleotides align to TRBD2. Germline V CDR1 and CDR2: SGDLS, YYNGEE. V trimming: 4 bases; J trimming: 0 bases; junction bases outside the gene matches: 4. The CDR3 totals 15 residues. Written as DNA, the CDR3 is TGTGCCAGCAGCTCGGGAGGGGGTAGCACAGATACGCAGTATTTT. Its protein product is CASSSGGGSTDTQYF.